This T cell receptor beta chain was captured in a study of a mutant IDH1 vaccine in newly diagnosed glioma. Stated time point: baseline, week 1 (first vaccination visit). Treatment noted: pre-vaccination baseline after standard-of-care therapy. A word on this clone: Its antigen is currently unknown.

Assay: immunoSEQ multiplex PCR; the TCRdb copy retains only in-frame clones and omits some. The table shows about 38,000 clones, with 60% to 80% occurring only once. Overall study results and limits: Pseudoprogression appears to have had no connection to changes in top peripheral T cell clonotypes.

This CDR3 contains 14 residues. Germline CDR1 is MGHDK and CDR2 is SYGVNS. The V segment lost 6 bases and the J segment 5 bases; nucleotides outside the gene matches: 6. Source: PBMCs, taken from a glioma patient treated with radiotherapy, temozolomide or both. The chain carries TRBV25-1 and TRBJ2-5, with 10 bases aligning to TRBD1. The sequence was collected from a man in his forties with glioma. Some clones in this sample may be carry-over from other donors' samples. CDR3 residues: CASSHTDRGETQYF. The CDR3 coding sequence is TGTGCCAGCAGCCATACGGACAGGGGGGAGACCCAGTACTTC.